These 24 T cell receptor beta chains came from one sample sequenced in a study of blood T cell repertoires in COVID-19. TCRdb's table, derived via immunoSEQ multiplex PCR, lists solely in-frame clones and lacks some. The sample contains around 500,000 clones, more than 75% of which appear only once. Sequences were obtained from PBMCs or T cells enriched from blood (not recorded which). The source is a middle-aged woman who had recovered from COVID-19.

The gene calls are TRBV10-2 and TRBJ2-3, with 10 bases fitting TRBD2. With 7 bases clipped from V and 5 bases from J, the junction kept 9 bases outside the gene matches. The length of the CDR3 is 15 residues. Germline V gene sequence: CDR1 WSHSY, CDR2 SAAADI. The CDR3 DNA is TGCGCCAGCATTGAAGCGGGAGGGGTCGGAGATACGCAGTATTTT. Translating gives CASIEAGGVGDTQYF.

The J gene is TRBJ2-2, the V gene TRBV29-1; TRBD1 agrees at 7 bases. Looked up from germline, CDR1 is SQVTM and CDR2 is ANQGSEA. This CDR3 is built from 12 residues. With V trimmed by 4 bases and J by 6 bases, 2 bases remained unmatched. CDR3 residues: CSVVTGAGELFF. CDR3 in DNA: TGCAGCGTTGTTACAGGGGCCGGGGAGCTGTTTTTT.

V gene TRBV5-4 combines with J gene TRBJ2-5; tentatively, D is TRBD1 (5 bases). The CDR3 length is 14 residues. Germline V gene lookup returns CDR1 SGHNT and CDR2 YYREEE (reference sequence). Trimming removed 5 bases from V and 2 bases from J, with 13 bases in between. CDR3 sequence: CASRSRDSQETQYF. The CDR3 DNA sequence: TGTGCCAGCAGATCACGCGACAGTCAAGAGACCCAGTACTTC.

This clone has a single count. This chain uses TRBV5-6 with TRBJ1-2; D is ambiguous. Germline assignment: CDR1 SGHDT and CDR2 YYEEEE. The CDR3 totals 15 residues. V lost 0 bases and J 8 bases, leaving 17 bases between the germline ends. The DNA of the CDR3 is TGTGCCAGCAGCTTGGCGCCGGGTCTATATTACGGCTACACCTTC. Its translation: CASSLAPGLYYGYTF.

This chain uses TRBV11-3 with TRBJ2-5, with 7 bases aligning to TRBD2. This CDR3 contains 16 residues. J gave up 0 bases and V 4 bases, and 8 bases lay outside the gene matches. CDR1 is SGHNT, CDR2 YENEEA, per germline. CDR3 coding DNA: TGTGCCAGCAGCTCGGGACTATCCCAAAACCAAGAGACCCAGTACTTC. Its protein product is CASSSGLSQNQETQYF.

J is TRBJ1-1 and V is TRBV18; D is undetermined. The germline V and J ends were trimmed by 5 bases and 1 base, with 11 bases remaining between them. The CDR3 loop spans 14 amino acids. Looked up from germline, CDR1 is KGHSH and CDR2 is LQKENI. CDR3 DNA: TGTGCCAGCTCAGGGCAGGTACAGAACACTGAAGCTTTCTTT. Its protein is CASSGQVQNTEAFF.

The CDR3, as DNA: TGTGCCAGCAGCCCTCTGAGGGGGCGGCCTTACGGCTACACCTTC. Protein product: CASSPLRGRPYGYTF. The gene calls are TRBV13 and TRBJ1-2, with 7 nucleotides matching TRBD1. The CDR3 is made up of 15 amino acids. The V segment lost 5 bases and the J segment 8 bases; nucleotides outside the gene matches: 14. The V gene's germline CDR1 is PRHDT and CDR2 FYEKMQ (reference sequence).

This chain links TRBV10-3 with TRBJ2-7, with TRBD1 identical over 7 bases. Trimming took 4 bases from V and 3 from J; bases not matched to a gene: 6. The CDR3 has 14 residues. From germline, CDR1 is ENHRY and CDR2 SYGVKD. In DNA form, the CDR3 reads TGTGCCATCAGTGTCGGGACAGATTTCTACGAGCAGTACTTC. Amino acid sequence: CAISVGTDFYEQYF.

The chain couples TRBV3-1 (or the pseudogene TRBV3-2) to TRBJ2-1; 8 nucleotides agree with TRBD1. Looked up from germline, CDR1 is LGHDT and CDR2 is YNNKEL (reference sequence). The CDR3 spans 15 residues. The ends lost 4 bases at V and 8 bases at J; junction bases unmatched: 10. CDR3 sequence reads: CASSLRPDRVYEQFF. The CDR3 DNA reads as TGTGCCAGCAGCCTCCGGCCGGACAGGGTGTATGAGCAGTTCTTC.

The chain joins TRBV6-9 to TRBJ2-1; the match to TRBD2 covers 14 bases. In germline, CDR1 is MNHGY, CDR2 SVAAGI. V shed 4 bases and J 2 bases; nucleotides not matched to a gene: 10. This CDR3 has 19 amino acids. The DNA of the CDR3 is TGTGCCAGCAGTTCCGTTAAGACGGGACTAGCGGGAGCCTACAATGAGCAGTTCTTC. Translated, it gives CASSSVKTGLAGAYNEQFF.

The CDR3 region is CASSLTLTGSNTGELFF. CDR3 DNA sequence: TGTGCCAGCAGCCTAACCTTGACAGGGTCGAACACCGGGGAGCTGTTTTTT. V usage is TRBV2 and J usage is TRBJ2-2; 7 bases fit TRBD1. The germline V gene encodes CDR1 SNHLY and CDR2 FYNNEI. This CDR3 contains 17 residues. V gave up 6 bases and J gave up 0 bases; unmatched junction bases: 10.

The chain's CDR3 is CSAGGTGEAFF. CDR3 coding DNA: TGCAGTGCTGGCGGGACAGGGGAAGCTTTCTTT. This chain connects TRBV20-1 to TRBJ1-1; 9 nucleotides match TRBD1. This CDR3 has 11 amino acids. Germline values: CDR1 DFQATT, CDR2 SNEGSKA (reference sequence). Losses at the gene ends were 5 bases for V and 8 bases for J; bases not matched to a gene: 3.

This sequence joins TRBV19 and TRBJ2-1; perhaps TRBD1 as D (6 bases). Germline V CDR1 and CDR2: LNHDA, SQIVND (reference sequence). The CDR3 is 14 residues long. V was trimmed by 1 base and J by 6 bases, leaving 10 bases between them. The CDR3 here is CASSIVRQANEQFF. The CDR3 region has the DNA TGTGCCAGTAGTATAGTACGACAGGCCAATGAGCAGTTCTTC.

This clone was found once. This rearrangement joins TRBV9 to TRBJ2-1, with 8 nucleotides matching TRBD1. The CDR3 is 15 residues long. V was pared by 4 bases and J by 1 base, with 4 bases of the junction left unmatched. Germline V gene data show CDR1 as SGDLS and CDR2 as YYNGEE. The CDR3 protein is CASSRQGTSYNEQFF. CDR3 nucleotides: TGTGCCAGCAGCAGACAGGGGACATCCTACAATGAGCAGTTCTTC.

This clone was detected once. This chain links TRBV30 with TRBJ1-5; perhaps TRBD1 as D (5 bases). The CDR3 has 16 residues. With 1 base removed from V and 0 bases from J, the gap between germline ends came to 13 bases. Germline-derived CDR1 and CDR2 are GTSNPN and SVGIG (reference sequence). The CDR3 is CAWSEKTVYSNQPQHF. CDR3 nucleotide sequence: TGTGCCTGGAGTGAGAAGACAGTATATAGCAATCAGCCCCAGCATTTT. Full variable domain (missing parts from reference TRBV30 and TRBJ1-5): SQTIHQWPATLVQPVGSPLSLECTVEGTSNPNLYWYRQAAGRGLQLLFYSVGIGQISSEVPQNLSASRPQDRQFILSSKKLLLSDSGFYLCAWSEKTVYSNQPQHFGDGTRLSIL.

V and J are TRBV6-5 and TRBJ1-1, with D tentatively TRBD1 (5 bases). CDR3 length: 13 residues. Germline V CDR1 and CDR2: MNHEY, SVGAGI. The V end was cut by 5 bases, the J end by 5 bases, with 12 bases between. The CDR3 bases are TGTGCCAGCAGTCACGGGGGGGTTACTGAAGCTTTCTTT. Translation gives CASSHGGVTEAFF.

The genes are TRBV4-3 and TRBJ2-7; D is possibly TRBD1 (5 bases). V lost 0 bases to trimming and J lost 6 bases, with 15 bases between them. Germline V CDR1 and CDR2: LGHNA, YSLEER. CDR3 length: 15 residues. The CDR3, as DNA: TGCGCCAGCAGCCAAGATATTGGACATACTCGCGAGCAGTACTTC. Amino acid sequence: CASSQDIGHTREQYF.

The chain links TRBV7-8 to TRBJ2-7; 7 bases match TRBD1. This CDR3 is 15 amino acids long. From germline, CDR1 is SGHVS and CDR2 FQNEAQ. Trimming removed 5 bases from V and 1 base from J; junction bases left unmatched: 8. The CDR3 nucleotides are TGTGCCAGCAGCGGCCAGGGACAGCTATCCTACGAGCAGTACTTC. Residues: CASSGQGQLSYEQYF.

The chain couples TRBV4-1 to TRBJ2-3, with D perhaps matching TRBD2 (7 bases). Trimming cost V 0 bases and J 6 bases, with 16 bases left between them. The CDR3 spans 16 residues. The germline gives CDR1 MGHRA, CDR2 YSYEKL. CDR3 DNA sequence: TGCGCCAGCAGCCAAGATGGAATGGGGGGGCTCGATACGCAGTATTTT. Its protein product is CASSQDGMGGLDTQYF.

The chain uses TRBV19 and TRBJ1-5, with D unclear. Trimming took off 3 bases at V and 1 base at J, with 22 bases between the two ends. Per the germline V gene, CDR1 is LNHDA and CDR2 is SQIVND (reference sequence). The CDR3 spans 19 residues. CDR3 in amino acids: CASSMVWALYLGSNQPQHF. CDR3 nucleotides: TGTGCCAGTAGTATGGTGTGGGCTCTATATTTAGGCAGCAATCAGCCCCAGCATTTT. The entire variable domain, with the rest obtained from reference TRBV19 and TRBJ1-5, is as follows: DGGITQSPKYLFRKEGQNVTLSCEQNLNHDAMYWYRQDPGQGLRLIYYSQIVNDFQKGDIAEGYSVSREKKESFPLTVTSAQKNPTAFYLCASSMVWALYLGSNQPQHFGDGTRLSIL.

This clone was picked up one time. This chain links TRBV6-4 with TRBJ1-1, with 7 bases lining up with TRBD1. The CDR3 totals 15 residues. The germline V gene has CDR1 MRHNA and CDR2 SNTAGT. V lost 4 bases and J lost 1; bases outside the gene matches: 6. The CDR3 DNA follows: TGTGCCAGCAGTGTCGGGACAGCGTCGAACACTGAAGCTTTCTTT. Translating gives CASSVGTASNTEAFF.

This chain uses TRBV5-6 with TRBJ2-2; no firm D call. Trimming took off 3 bases at V and 5 bases at J, with 5 bases between the two ends. This CDR3 is built from 12 residues. The germline CDR1 and CDR2 sequences are SGHDT and YYEEEE. The chain's CDR3 is CASSYATGELFF. The CDR3 DNA is TGTGCCAGCAGCTACGCGACCGGGGAGCTGTTTTTT.

The chain links TRBV5-1 to TRBJ2-7; maybe TRBD1 (5 bases). V was pared by 4 bases and J by 5 bases, with 19 bases between. The CDR3 runs to 15 residues. Germline CDR1 reads SGHRS; CDR2 reads YFSETQ. DNA for the CDR3: TGCGCCAGCAGCCCCCAACCCCTGGACATTAACGAGCAGTACTTC. Protein sequence: CASSPQPLDINEQYF.

The chain recombines TRBV27 with TRBJ1-4; D unclear. The CDR3 extends over 16 amino acids. Trimming took off 3 bases at V and 5 bases at J, with 16 bases between the two ends. CDR1 and CDR2 from the germline V gene are MNHEY and SMNVEV (reference sequence). CDR3 bases: TGTGCCAGCAGTTTGAGCCTCACAGTACGAAATGAAAAACTGTTTTTT. This sequence encodes CASSLSLTVRNEKLFF.